Many counts were recorded for the clone carrying this T cell receptor beta chain. This entry comes from a study of neurological immune-mediated disorders. MiXCR was run by TCRdb on the 5' RACE reads, yielding one entry per CDR3 protein. This repertoire shows 50,000 or so distinct CDR3 sequences, about 26% found once; its top ten account for 20% to 30%. Trimming at V came to 5 bases and at J to 6 bases, leaving 7 bases not matched to a gene. This CDR3 has 15 amino acids. Germline values: CDR1 SGDLS, CDR2 YYNGEE. The sample was PBMCs. The chain links TRBV9 to TRBJ2-1; 11 positions match TRBD2. The TCR originated in a woman aged 65 to 85 in good health. In DNA form, the CDR3 reads TGTGCCAGCAGTGATAAGGGACTAGCGGTCAATGAGCAGTTCTTC. Translated: CASSDKGLAVNEQFF.